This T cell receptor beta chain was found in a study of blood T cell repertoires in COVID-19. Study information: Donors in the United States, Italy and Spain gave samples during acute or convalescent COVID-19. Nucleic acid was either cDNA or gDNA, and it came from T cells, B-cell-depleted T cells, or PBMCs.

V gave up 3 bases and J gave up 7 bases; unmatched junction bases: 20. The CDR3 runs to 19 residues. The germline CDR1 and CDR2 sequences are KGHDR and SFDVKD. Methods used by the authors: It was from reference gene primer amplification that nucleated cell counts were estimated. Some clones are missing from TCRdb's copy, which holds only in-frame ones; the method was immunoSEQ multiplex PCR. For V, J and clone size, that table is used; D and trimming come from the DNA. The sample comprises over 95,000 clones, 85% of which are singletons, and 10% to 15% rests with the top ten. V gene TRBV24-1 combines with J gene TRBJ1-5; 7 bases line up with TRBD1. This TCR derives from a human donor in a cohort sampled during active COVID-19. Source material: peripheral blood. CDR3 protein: CATSDGTTGYGRGAQPQHF. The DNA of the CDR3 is TGTGCCACCAGTGATGGGACGACAGGGTACGGTAGGGGGGCCCAGCCCCAGCATTTT.